The 12 T cell receptor beta chains in this list originate from one sample, sequenced in a study of T cells in Graves' hyperthyroidism and ophthalmopathy (dated by TCRdb to 2018 to 2020). The protocol used for the library was multiplex PCR. This sample was sequenced with an Illumina HiSeq 2000. The TCR beta CDR3 regions were amplified from the RNA transcripts. A first-round RT-PCR of the TCR CDR3 used the HTBI primer set with the Qiagen OneStep RT-PCR kit. TCRdb handled the public reads itself, with Q25 trimming in fastp and clone calling in MiXCR, and kept productive beta chains. Entries are consolidated by CDR3 protein sequence, retaining the most common genes and DNA. For this sample there are approximately 610,000 distinct CDR3 sequences; 14% to 15% appear just once. The ten largest make up about 4% of the sample. Sequencing was performed on blood. These receptors all stem from a woman between 35 and 50 years old with Graves' ophthalmopathy.

The table lists this clonotype with a few counts. As DNA, the CDR3 is TGTGCCAGCAGTTCCCCCTCCACAGGGGGTTTCTATAATTCACCCCTCCACTTT. This translates into CASSSPSTGGFYNSPLHF. This chain joins TRBV28 and TRBJ1-6; 8 bases map to TRBD1. CDR1 MDHEN and CDR2 SYDVKM come from the germline V gene. CDR3 length: 18 amino acids. The ends lost 4 bases at V and 3 bases at J; junction bases unmatched: 11.

This clonotype was seen only a few times. The chain uses TRBV6-2 or TRBV6-3 and TRBJ2-7, with 7 bases aligning to TRBD1. The CDR3 spans 16 residues. The germline gives CDR1 MNHEY, CDR2 SVGEGT. Losses at the gene ends were 2 bases for V and 0 bases for J; bases not matched to a gene: 7. The CDR3 sequence: CASSYNRDSSSYEQYF. CDR3 DNA: TGTGCCAGCAGTTACAACCGGGACAGCTCCTCCTACGAGCAGTACTTC.

This clonotype was detected ten times or more. The chain recombines TRBV19 with TRBJ1-1, with unresolved D. Germline CDR1 is LNHDA and CDR2 is SQIVND (reference sequence). V dropped 8 bases and J dropped 5 bases, with 15 bases sitting between them. This CDR3 comprises 13 residues. CDR3 protein: CASLAEGRTEAFF. Written as DNA, the CDR3 is TGTGCCAGTCTCGCCGAGGGTCGGACTGAAGCTTTCTTT.

This clonotype was recorded at least ten times. The V gene is TRBV12-3 or TRBV12-4, the J gene TRBJ2-5; tentatively, D is TRBD2 (6 bases). There are 15 residues in the CDR3. Deletions cut 4 bases from V and 2 bases from J, with 14 bases between. The chain's CDR3 is CASSWAGRRQETQYF. CDR3 sequence (DNA): TGTGCCAGCAGTTGGGCGGGGCGGCGGCAAGAGACCCAGTACTTC.

This clonotype was observed at least ten times. The chain has TRBV28 and TRBJ1-6; possibly TRBD1 for D (5 bases). V shed 4 bases and J shed 8 bases, with 9 bases lying between them. The CDR3 extends over 13 amino acids. Germline V gives CDR1 MDHEN, CDR2 SYDVKM. The CDR3 coding sequence is TGTGCCAGCAGTTCGGGGGGGTATTCACCCCTCCACTTT. Translating gives CASSSGGYSPLHF.

This clonotype was counted ten times or more. The chain joins TRBV12-3 or TRBV12-4 to TRBJ2-7; tentatively, D is TRBD1 or TRBD2 (5 bases each). The CDR3 is made up of 13 amino acids. The V end was cut by 8 bases, the J end by 2 bases, with 13 bases between. In nucleotides, the CDR3 is TGTGCCAGCGGCCGGGACGGCCCCTACGAGCAGTACTTC. Its protein product is CASGRDGPYEQYF.

This clonotype has a handful of counts. CDR3 in amino acids: CASSPHTYTEAFF. The CDR3 DNA reads TGTGCCAGCAGCCCCCACACTTACACTGAAGCTTTCTTT. This chain joins TRBV28 and TRBJ1-1; no clear D gene. From germline, CDR1 is MDHEN and CDR2 SYDVKM. Trimming removed 6 bases at V and 3 bases at J, with 11 bases between. The CDR3 consists of 13 residues.

The chain is built from TRBV6-5 and TRBJ1-1; 9 bases map to TRBD1. In germline, CDR1 is MNHEY, CDR2 SVGAGI. Trimming at V came to 0 bases and at J to 3 bases, leaving 2 bases not matched to a gene. The length of the CDR3 is 15 residues. CDR3 nucleotide sequence: TGTGCCAGCAGTTACTCGGGACAGGGATACACTGAAGCTTTCTTT. Translating it yields CASSYSGQGYTEAFF.

With regard to this clonotype: It may be a read error: a sequence one base away is much more abundant. The V call is TRBV7-2, the J call TRBJ2-5; D is undetermined. Germline V gene lookup returns CDR1 SGHTA and CDR2 FQGNSA. The length of the CDR3 is 14 residues. Trimming removed 2 bases at V and 2 bases at J, with 9 bases between. The CDR3 reads CASSLTEVQETQYF. The CDR3 region has the DNA TGTGCCAGCAGCTTAACAGAGGTACAAGAGACCCAGTACTTC.

This clonotype was detected ten times or more. The genes are TRBV28 and TRBJ2-4; TRBD2 matches at 7 bases. Trimming removed 4 bases from V and 7 bases from J; junction bases left unmatched: 4. Germline V lookup: CDR1 MDHEN, CDR2 SYDVKM. CDR3 length: 13 residues. In DNA, the CDR3 is TGTGCCAGCAGTTCCGGACTAGAGAACATTCAGTACTTC. This encodes CASSSGLENIQYF. The variable domain in full, completed from reference TRBV28 and TRBJ2-4, reads DVKVTQSSRYLVKRTGEKVFLECVQDMDHENMFWYRQDPGLGLRLIYFSYDVKMKEKGDIPEGYSVSREKKERFSLILESASTNQTSMYLCASSSGLENIQYFGAGTRLSVL.

V and J are TRBV30 and TRBJ1-1, with D maybe TRBD1 (5 bases). This CDR3 contains 12 residues. The V gene lost 2 bases and the J gene lost 7 bases, with 11 bases spanning the gap. Germline V gene sequence: CDR1 GTSNPN, CDR2 SVGIG (reference sequence). The CDR3 reads CAWSRGTGEAFF. In nucleotides, the CDR3 is TGTGCCTGGAGTAGGGGAACTGGTGAAGCTTTCTTT. Supplemented by reference TRBV30 and TRBJ1-1, the full variable domain reads SQTIHQWPATLVQPVGSPLSLECTVEGTSNPNLYWYRQAAGRGLQLLFYSVGIGQISSEVPQNLSASRPQDRQFILSSKKLLLSDSGFYLCAWSRGTGEAFFGQGTRLTVV.

This clonotype occurred many times. The V gene is TRBV28, the J gene TRBJ1-5, with a possible D match to TRBD1 (6 bases). Germline V CDR1 and CDR2: MDHEN, SYDVKM. Between the trimmed V and J ends, which lost 3 bases and 7 bases, there was a span of 16 bases. The CDR3 has 15 amino acids. The CDR3 sequence: CASSFRQGGNQPQHF. For the CDR3, the DNA is TGTGCCAGCAGTTTTAGACAAGGGGGGAACCAGCCCCAGCATTTT.